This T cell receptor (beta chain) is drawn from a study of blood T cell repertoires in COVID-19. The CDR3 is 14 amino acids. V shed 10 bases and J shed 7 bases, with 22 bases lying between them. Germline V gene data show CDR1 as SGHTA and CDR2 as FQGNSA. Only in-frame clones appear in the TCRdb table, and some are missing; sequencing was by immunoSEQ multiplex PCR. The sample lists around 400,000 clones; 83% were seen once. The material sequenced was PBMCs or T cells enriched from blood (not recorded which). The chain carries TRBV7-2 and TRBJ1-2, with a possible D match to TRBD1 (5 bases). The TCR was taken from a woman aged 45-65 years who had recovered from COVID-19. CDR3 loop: CATSKSGDYAGYTF. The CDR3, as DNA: TGTGCCACCTCAAAATCGGGGGATTATGCTGGCTACACCTTC.